This entry concerns a single T cell receptor (beta chain). Its antigen is still unknown. The sample belongs to a study of cytomegalovirus exposure and HLA in healthy donors. Study observations and caveats: An analysis was carried out at a later point. It showed that HLA-associated TCR beta chains were more clonally expanded than equally common non-associated chains. TCR beta sequences reportedly predicted the HLA-A and HLA-B alleles of most subjects accurately. Judged likely to be a sequencing artifact was a cluster of highly shared sequence variants.

In the PCR, 60 Vbeta and 13 Jbeta primers were used. Sequenced by immunoSEQ multiplex PCR; TCRdb stores in-frame clones only, minus some. The table lists 150,000 to 200,000 clones, approximately 88% of them singletons. The receptor comes from a boy aged 5-17 years in good health and CMV-seronegative. Sample: PBMCs.

As DNA, the CDR3 is TGTGCCTGGAGTTTATCCCTACCGGGTGAAAAACTGTTTTTT. Amino acids: CAWSLSLPGEKLFF. The genes are TRBV30 and TRBJ1-4; D is ambiguous. The germline V and J ends were trimmed by 2 bases and 7 bases, with 14 bases remaining between them. The CDR3 is made up of 14 amino acids. The V gene's germline CDR1 is GTSNPN and CDR2 SVGIG (reference sequence).